The 10 T cell receptor beta chains reported below all come from one sample, sequenced in a study of T cell responses to AZD1222 COVID-19 vaccine. Here immunoSEQ multiplex PCR was the method, and the copy in TCRdb shows in-frame clones only, minus some. The sample holds about 110,000 clones; about 94% are singletons and the top ten take 2.5% to 3.5%. Specimen: peripheral blood, collected 28 days after the second AZD1222 dose. The origin of the receptors is an adult who received the AZD1222 COVID-19 vaccine.

This clone was picked up a small number of times. The chain carries TRBV11-2 and TRBJ2-1; D perhaps matches TRBD1 (6 bases). V was shortened by 5 bases and J by 6 bases, with 14 bases between the two germline ends. Per the germline V gene, CDR1 is SGHAT and CDR2 is FQNNGV. The CDR3 has 14 residues. CDR3 DNA sequence: TGTGCCAGCAGCGATAGGACAGTAGTCAATGAGCAGTTCTTC. Its translation is CASSDRTVVNEQFF.

The chain uses TRBV11-2 and TRBJ1-1, with 10 bases fitting TRBD1. CDR3 length equals 15 residues. Germline CDR1 and CDR2: SGHAT and FQNNGV. The trim removed 7 bases at V and 6 bases at J, leaving 11 bases unmatched. The CDR3 nucleotides are TGTGCCAGCACCCTTTATAGACAGGGGGCCGCTGAAGCTTTCTTT. This codes for CASTLYRQGAAEAFF.

This chain links TRBV5-1 with TRBJ2-2, with 9 bases matching TRBD1. V shed 6 bases, J shed 4 bases, and the junction held 7 bases outside the gene matches. This CDR3 contains 15 residues. Germline V gives CDR1 SGHRS, CDR2 YFSETQ. CDR3 loop: CASITGTGPTGELFF. The CDR3 bases are TGCGCCAGCATTACAGGGACAGGGCCCACCGGGGAGCTGTTTTTT.

The chain has TRBV21-1 and TRBJ1-6. TRBV21-1 is reported as a pseudogene. The CDR3 contains 15 residues. CDR3 in amino acids: CASSSWTGYNSPLHF. The DNA for the CDR3 is TGTGCCAGCAGCAGTTGGACGGGGTATAATTCACCCCTCCACTTT.

The chain joins TRBV11-2 to TRBJ1-6; 8 bases are a match to TRBD1. This CDR3 has 17 residues. Germline values: CDR1 SGHAT, CDR2 FQNNGV. J was trimmed by 0 bases and V by 4 bases; bases with no gene match: 5. Written as DNA, the CDR3 is TGTGCCAGCAGCTCGGGACAGGCGAGCTCCTATAATTCACCCCTCCACTTT. This gives the protein CASSSGQASSYNSPLHF.

This clone has a single count. The chain is built from TRBV5-4 and TRBJ2-2; TRBD2 agrees at 11 bases. The germline V gene has CDR1 SGHNT and CDR2 YYREEE (reference sequence). V was pared by 2 bases and J by 6 bases, with 9 bases of the junction left unmatched. The CDR3 is 17 residues long. Here the CDR3 reads CASSLDELAGVAGELFF. In DNA, the CDR3 is TGTGCCAGCAGCTTAGACGAACTAGCGGGAGTGGCCGGGGAGCTGTTTTTT.

The V gene is TRBV10-3, the J gene TRBJ1-1, with 11 bases lining up with TRBD1. The V gene's germline CDR1 is ENHRY and CDR2 SYGVKD. The CDR3 has 15 residues. With 4 bases clipped from V and 6 bases from J, the junction kept 7 bases outside the gene matches. The CDR3: CAISGSGQGAAEAFF. Here the CDR3 DNA reads TGTGCCATCAGTGGGTCCGGACAGGGGGCGGCTGAAGCTTTCTTT.

This chain joins TRBV2 and TRBJ2-3; 9 bases are a match to TRBD2. With 9 bases clipped from V and 2 bases from J, the junction kept 9 bases outside the gene matches. The CDR3 is made up of 15 amino acids. Germline V gives CDR1 SNHLY, CDR2 FYNNEI. The CDR3 nucleotides are TGTGCCAGTAGAAAAATAGCGGGAGCCACAGATACGCAGTATTTT. As protein: CASRKIAGATDTQYF.

The J gene is TRBJ2-2, the V gene TRBV6-1, with 9 bases lining up with TRBD2. V shed 2 bases, J shed 0 bases, and the junction held 7 bases outside the gene matches. The germline V gene has CDR1 MNHNS and CDR2 SASEGT. The CDR3 has 18 residues. The chain's CDR3 is CASSELRSGRPNTGELFF. The CDR3 coding sequence is TGTGCCAGCAGTGAACTCCGCAGCGGGAGGCCGAACACCGGGGAGCTGTTTTTT.

This chain uses TRBV4-1 with TRBJ2-2, with 7 bases matching TRBD1. Germline V gives CDR1 MGHRA, CDR2 YSYEKL. Trimming removed 1 base from V and 4 bases from J; junction bases left unmatched: 15. The CDR3 extends over 19 amino acids. CDR3 region: CASSQGGVGGDRATGELFF. CDR3 nucleotide sequence: TGCGCCAGCAGCCAAGGGGGCGTAGGGGGCGATAGGGCCACCGGGGAGCTGTTTTTT.